The present TCR beta chain was sequenced within a study of beta chain features in type 1 diabetes. Study overall: Similarity in age, gender and cell yields was seen between patients and healthy donors.

Regarding the study as a whole: The influence of HLA type on TCRB rearrangement stayed undetermined. A moderate, significant TCRB CDR3 shortening appeared in type 1 diabetes across four CD4+ subsets. Healthy donors had naive, central memory and Treg TCRB repertoires that appeared less similar than those seen among patients.

The authors reverse transcribed all of the isolated RNA, so sequencing captured expressed TCRB transcripts. Profiled with immunoSEQ multiplex PCR; TCRdb holds only in-frame clones, not every one. The sample holds 250,000 to 350,000 clones, around an eighth seen once. A remark on this clone: Its antigen is as yet unknown.

The J segment lost 7 bases and the V segment lost 2 bases, leaving 8 bases of the junction unmatched. The CDR3 consists of 16 residues. Germline lookup yields CDR1 SGHRS and CDR2 YFSETQ. The sequencing sample was made of naive CD4+ T cells from blood. The V gene is TRBV5-1, the J gene TRBJ2-1; TRBD2 matches at 11 bases. This clonotype originated in a man younger than 40 with type 1 diabetes. This chain's CDR3 is CASSFILAGDMNEQFF. CDR3 DNA sequence: TGCGCCAGCAGCTTCATACTAGCGGGAGATATGAATGAGCAGTTCTTC.